The clone carrying this TCR beta chain was seen ten or more times. Germline lookup yields CDR1 LGHNA and CDR2 YSLEER. This CDR3 comprises 15 residues. V was pared by 1 base and J by 4 bases, with 11 bases between. One entry per CDR3 protein results from TCRdb running MiXCR on the PCR reads. The sample contains approximately 680,000 distinct CDR3 sequences, about 25% of which appear only once. This record comes from a study of molecular identifiers for immune sequencing clone quantification. This sequence joins TRBV4-3 and TRBJ1-5; no definite D call. The TCR originated in a human donor in good health. Some libraries in this study had Jurkat cell RNA spiked in. What was sequenced was naive CD8+ T cells from blood, with Jurkat cell RNA spiked in. Subset denoted: FACS-sorted CD8+CD4-CCR7+CD45RA+ naive T cells. CDR3 loop: CASSQGSGSNQPQHF. The CDR3 nucleotides are TGCGCCAGCAGCCAAGGCTCCGGATCAAATCAGCCCCAGCATTTT.